Listed below are T cell receptor beta chains from one sample, sequenced in a study of cytomegalovirus exposure and HLA in healthy donors. Method: immunoSEQ multiplex PCR; TCRdb's copy keeps in-frame clones and lacks some. Here the sample spans some 140,000 clones, around 90% being singletons. Input material: PBMCs. These TCRs come from a woman in her 30s in good health and CMV-seropositive. The CDR3 runs from the conserved cysteine through the conserved F or W. D genes are given only for firm matches. Clone size is stated in some rows and not others, as once, few, many or a class when expanded.

clone size | J gene | D gene | V gene | CDR3 protein | CDR3 DNA
once | TRBJ2-5 | . | TRBV11-1 | CASSRTEETQYF | TGTGCCAGCAGTCGGACTGAAGAGACCCAGTACTTC
. | TRBJ1-6 | . | TRBV21-1 | CASSKSQGYNSPLHF | TGTGCCAGCAGCAAGTCCCAGGGCTATAATTCACCCCTCCACTTT
. | TRBJ2-5 | TRBD2 | TRBV19 | CASRPTSGGVAQETQYF | TGTGCCAGTAGGCCCACTAGCGGGGGGGTTGCCCAAGAGACCCAGTACTTC
. | TRBJ2-7 | . | TRBV27 | CASSRYGGYEQYF | TGTGCCAGCAGTCGTTACGGAGGGTACGAGCAGTACTTC
. | TRBJ1-5 | . | TRBV6-1 | CASGEVWGNQPQHF | TGTGCCAGCGGGGAGGTGTGGGGCAATCAGCCCCAGCATTTT
. | TRBJ2-7 | TRBD1 | TRBV11-2 | CASGRTGGSYEQYF | TGTGCCAGCGGACGGACAGGGGGCTCCTACGAGCAGTACTTC
. | TRBJ1-4 | TRBD1 | TRBV27 | CASRPDRAPNEKLFF | TGTGCCAGCAGACCCGACAGGGCCCCCAATGAAAAACTGTTTTTT
. | TRBJ2-3 | . | TRBV11-2 | CASGAGDTQYF | TGTGCCAGCGGAGCGGGAGATACGCAGTATTTT
. | TRBJ2-3 | TRBD1 | TRBV5-1 | CASSWGQGAGDTQYF | TGCGCCAGCAGCTGGGGACAGGGGGCAGGGGATACGCAGTATTTT
. | TRBJ2-7 | . | TRBV28 | CASSRGHGYEQYF | TGTGCCAGCAGTCGGGGACATGGCTACGAGCAGTACTTC
. | TRBJ2-6 | . | TRBV6-1 | CASSEGLGRAGANVLTF | TGTGCCAGCAGTGAAGGCTTGGGCAGGGCTGGGGCCAACGTCCTGACTTTC
few | TRBJ1-1 | TRBD1 | TRBV5-5 | CASSPRTGGVNTEAFF | TGTGCCAGCAGCCCACGGACAGGCGGGGTGAACACTGAAGCTTTCTTT
. | TRBJ2-2 | TRBD1 | TRBV5-6 | CASSYQTGLLTGELFF | TGTGCCAGCAGCTACCAGACAGGGCTTCTGACCGGGGAGCTGTTTTTT
. | TRBJ1-2 | . | TRBV28 | CASSAPLRGSLYGYTF | TGTGCCAGCAGTGCGCCCCTTAGGGGCTCTCTCTATGGCTACACCTTC
. | TRBJ1-1 | . | TRBV10-3 | CAISESGWEGEAFF | TGTGCCATCAGTGAGTCGGGGTGGGAGGGTGAAGCTTTCTTT
. | TRBJ2-3 | . | TRBV4-1 | CASSQAGTTSTDTQYF | TGCGCCAGCAGCCAGGCGGGAACAACTAGCACAGATACGCAGTATTTT
. | TRBJ2-7 | TRBD1 | TRBV5-1 | CASSLGGTGPPYEQYF | TGCGCCAGCAGCTTGGGTGGGACAGGACCTCCCTACGAGCAGTACTTC
. | TRBJ2-2 | . | TRBV6-1 | CASRRDRNTGELFF | TGTGCCAGCAGGAGAGACAGGAACACCGGGGAGCTGTTTTTT
once | TRBJ1-5 | . | TRBV28 | CASTSPGNQPQHF | TGTGCCAGTACGTCCCCGGGTAATCAGCCCCAGCATTTT
. | TRBJ1-1 | . | TRBV27 | CASSLSAGGGTEAFF | TGTGCCAGCAGTTTATCCGCGGGGGGGGGCACTGAAGCTTTCTTT
. | TRBJ2-1 | TRBD2 | TRBV10-3 | CATNAGGSGHNEQFF | TGTGCCACCAACGCGGGGGGGTCGGGGCACAATGAGCAGTTCTTC
. | TRBJ1-1 | . | TRBV2 | CASRRTAMNTEAFF | TGTGCCAGCAGACGGACAGCGATGAACACTGAAGCTTTCTTT
. | TRBJ2-3 | . | TRBV6-5 | CASSYFRGSTDTQYF | TGTGCCAGCAGTTACTTCCGGGGAAGCACAGATACGCAGTATTTT
. | TRBJ2-5 | TRBD2 | TRBV11-2 | CASSFRREGETQYF | TGTGCCAGCAGCTTCAGGCGGGAGGGAGAGACCCAGTACTTC
. | TRBJ2-5 | TRBD2 | TRBV27 | CASSCLGLVGETQYF | TGTGCCAGCAGTTGCCTAGGACTAGTAGGAGAGACCCAGTACTTC
. | TRBJ2-5 | TRBD1 | TRBV5-4 | CASSFRQGTGGETQYF | TGTGCCAGCAGCTTCCGGCAGGGGACAGGGGGTGAGACCCAGTACTTC
. | TRBJ2-1 | . | TRBV5-8 | CASPLGTGIYNEQFF | TGTGCCAGCCCCCTGGGTACAGGGATCTACAATGAGCAGTTCTTC
. | TRBJ2-3 | . | TRBV15 | CATSRNQDPVTDTQYF | TGTGCCACCAGCAGAAATCAGGATCCCGTCACAGATACGCAGTATTTT
once | TRBJ2-1 | TRBD2 | TRBV4-1 | CASSQDFGAGGDNEQFF | TGCGCCAGCAGCCAAGACTTCGGGGCGGGAGGCGACAATGAGCAGTTCTTC
. | TRBJ1-5 | . | TRBV19 | CASSIGPRGSNQPQHF | TGTGCCAGTAGTATAGGTCCCAGGGGTAGCAATCAGCCCCAGCATTTT
. | TRBJ2-4 | . | TRBV2 | CASTADRSTDIQYF | TGTGCCAGCACCGCTGACAGGTCGACGGACATTCAGTACTTC
once | TRBJ2-7 | TRBD1 | TRBV2 | CASSVWDRGGEQYF | TGTGCCAGCAGTGTATGGGACAGGGGTGGCGAGCAGTACTTC
. | TRBJ1-2 | . | TRBV28 | CASSSPVWCTF | TGTGCCAGCAGCTCGCCAGTCTGGTGCACCTTC